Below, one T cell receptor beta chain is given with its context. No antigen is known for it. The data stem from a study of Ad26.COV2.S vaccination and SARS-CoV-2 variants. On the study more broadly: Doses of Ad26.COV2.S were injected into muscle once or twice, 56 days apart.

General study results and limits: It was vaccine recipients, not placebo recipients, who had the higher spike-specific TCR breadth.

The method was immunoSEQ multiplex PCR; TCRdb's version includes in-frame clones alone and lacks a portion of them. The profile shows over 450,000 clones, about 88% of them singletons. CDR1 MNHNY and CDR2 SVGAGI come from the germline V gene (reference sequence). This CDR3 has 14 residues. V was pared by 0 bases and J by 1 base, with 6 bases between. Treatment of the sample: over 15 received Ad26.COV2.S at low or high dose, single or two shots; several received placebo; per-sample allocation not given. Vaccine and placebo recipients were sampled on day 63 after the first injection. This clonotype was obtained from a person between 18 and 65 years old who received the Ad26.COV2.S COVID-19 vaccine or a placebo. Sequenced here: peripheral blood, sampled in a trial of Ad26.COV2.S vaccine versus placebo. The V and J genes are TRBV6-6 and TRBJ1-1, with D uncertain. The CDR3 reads CASSYSGRNTEAFF. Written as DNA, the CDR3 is TGTGCCAGCAGTTACTCTGGGAGGAACACTGAAGCTTTCTTT.